Listed below are T cell receptor beta chains from one sample, sequenced in a study of blood T cell repertoires in COVID-19. Produced via immunoSEQ multiplex PCR; TCRdb's table is partial and in-frame only. Counted here are over 150,000 clones, 85% occurring once; the ten biggest clones make up roughly 8.4%. Source material: peripheral blood. The receptors derive from a woman aged 80 or older with COVID-19, enrolled during active disease. The CDR3 runs from the conserved cysteine through the conserved F or W. The D gene is left open where the match is weak. Size is omitted from some rows. Given values are once, few, many or a class for expanded clones.

clone_size	v_call	d_call	j_call	cdr3_aa	cdr3_nt
NA	TRBV28	TRBD1	TRBJ1-5	CASRTAGGGNQPQHF	TGTGCCAGCAGGACAGCAGGGGGCGGGAATCAGCCCCAGCATTTT
NA	TRBV19	NA	TRBJ2-7	CASSASGTNYEQYF	TGTGCCAGTAGTGCCTCCGGGACAAATTACGAGCAGTACTTC
NA	TRBV28	TRBD1	TRBJ1-2	CASRPWDRVANYGYTF	TGTGCCAGCAGGCCCTGGGACAGAGTCGCTAACTATGGCTACACCTTC
NA	TRBV5-6	TRBD1	TRBJ1-5	CASSTQGYSNQPQHF	TGTGCCAGCAGCACACAGGGGTATAGCAATCAGCCCCAGCATTTT
NA	TRBV23-1	TRBD1	TRBJ1-1	CARKTGDTEAFF	TGCGCCAGAAAGACAGGGGACACTGAAGCTTTCTTT
NA	TRBV7-8	NA	TRBJ2-7	CASSKRAPYEQYF	TGTGCCAGCAGCAAGCGGGCCCCCTACGAGCAGTACTTC
NA	TRBV5-4	TRBD2	TRBJ2-5	CASSAGTTNRETQYF	TGTGCCAGCAGCGCGGGGACTACCAACCGAGAGACCCAGTACTTC
NA	TRBV4-1	TRBD2	TRBJ2-1	CASSQGTASGWNEQFF	TGCGCCAGCAGCCAAGGTACGGCTAGCGGATGGAATGAGCAGTTCTTC
NA	TRBV5-5	NA	TRBJ1-5	CASSLASRDQPQHF	TGTGCCAGCAGCTTGGCGTCGAGGGATCAGCCCCAGCATTTT
NA	TRBV5-1	NA	TRBJ1-1	CASSSQGIGEAFF	TGCGCCAGCAGCTCCCAGGGGATAGGAGAAGCTTTCTTT
NA	TRBV27	NA	TRBJ1-2	CASSLSGGAGVSNYGYTF	TGTGCCAGCAGTTTATCGGGGGGGGCAGGGGTATCGAACTATGGCTACACCTTC
NA	TRBV18	NA	TRBJ1-1	CASSESSRVNTEAFF	TGTGCCAGCTCGGAAAGCTCGAGGGTGAACACTGAAGCTTTCTTT
NA	TRBV11-1	NA	TRBJ1-1	CASSPSRGGTEAFF	TGTGCCAGCAGCCCCAGTCGGGGGGGGACTGAAGCTTTCTTT
NA	TRBV6-1	NA	TRBJ1-2	CASSERTARDGYTF	TGTGCCAGCAGTGAGAGGACAGCCCGGGATGGCTACACCTTC
few	TRBV6-5	NA	TRBJ1-2	CASKRGEANYGYTF	TGTGCCAGCAAGCGGGGCGAAGCTAACTATGGCTACACCTTC
few	TRBV2	NA	TRBJ2-5	CASSERGQDGETQYF	TGTGCCAGCAGTGAGCGGGGTCAGGATGGGGAGACCCAGTACTTC
NA	TRBV19	NA	TRBJ1-5	CASSTVSNQPQHF	TGTGCCAGTAGTACAGTCAGCAATCAGCCCCAGCATTTT
NA	TRBV6-1	TRBD2	TRBJ2-1	CASSETGGALSDEQFF	TGTGCCAGCAGTGAAACCGGGGGGGCCTTGTCGGATGAGCAGTTCTTC
NA	TRBV6-5	TRBD1	TRBJ2-1	CASRTTGNSYNEQFF	TGTGCCAGCAGAACGACAGGGAACTCCTACAATGAGCAGTTCTTC
few	TRBV5-1	NA	TRBJ2-1	CASSLGGEGNEQFF	TGCGCCAGCAGCTTGGGCGGGGAAGGGAATGAGCAGTTCTTC
NA	TRBV18	NA	TRBJ1-5	CASSHGMGARNQPQHF	TGTGCCAGCTCACACGGGATGGGGGCGAGAAATCAGCCCCAGCATTTT
NA	TRBV10-3	TRBD1	TRBJ1-2	CAIRGQGARGYTF	TGTGCCATCAGGGGACAGGGGGCGAGGGGCTACACCTTC
NA	TRBV6-5	NA	TRBJ2-3	CASSYGLARTDTQYF	TGTGCCAGCAGTTACGGACTGGCCCGCACAGATACGCAGTATTTT
NA	TRBV13	NA	TRBJ1-1	CASSLQGTEAFF	TGTGCCAGCAGCCTACAGGGAACTGAAGCTTTCTTT